This T cell receptor (beta chain) is from a study of T cells in Graves' hyperthyroidism and ophthalmopathy. Study conclusions and caveats: Blood also held most thyroid clonotypes expanded beyond 0.001.

The CDR3 totals 13 residues. Trimming took off 6 bases at V and 2 bases at J, with 13 bases between the two ends. The germline CDR1 and CDR2 sequences are DFQATT and SNEGSKA (reference sequence). This clonotype has at least ten counts. The target antigen is unknown. Amplification of TCR beta CDR3 regions was performed using RNA transcripts as template. First-round RT-PCR of the TCR CDR3 relied on the HTBI primer set. TCRdb ran MiXCR on the multiplex PCR reads and lists one entry per CDR3 protein. The table shows more than 500,000 distinct CDR3 sequences, with 14% occurring only once. What was sequenced was blood. This chain links TRBV20-1 with TRBJ1-1; possible D gene TRBD1, 5 bases. The receptor was isolated from a woman aged 40-49 years with Graves' hyperthyroidism. The CDR3 region has the DNA TGCAGTGCCGCGGAGACAGTTAACACTGAAGCTTTCTTT. Its protein product is CSAAETVNTEAFF.